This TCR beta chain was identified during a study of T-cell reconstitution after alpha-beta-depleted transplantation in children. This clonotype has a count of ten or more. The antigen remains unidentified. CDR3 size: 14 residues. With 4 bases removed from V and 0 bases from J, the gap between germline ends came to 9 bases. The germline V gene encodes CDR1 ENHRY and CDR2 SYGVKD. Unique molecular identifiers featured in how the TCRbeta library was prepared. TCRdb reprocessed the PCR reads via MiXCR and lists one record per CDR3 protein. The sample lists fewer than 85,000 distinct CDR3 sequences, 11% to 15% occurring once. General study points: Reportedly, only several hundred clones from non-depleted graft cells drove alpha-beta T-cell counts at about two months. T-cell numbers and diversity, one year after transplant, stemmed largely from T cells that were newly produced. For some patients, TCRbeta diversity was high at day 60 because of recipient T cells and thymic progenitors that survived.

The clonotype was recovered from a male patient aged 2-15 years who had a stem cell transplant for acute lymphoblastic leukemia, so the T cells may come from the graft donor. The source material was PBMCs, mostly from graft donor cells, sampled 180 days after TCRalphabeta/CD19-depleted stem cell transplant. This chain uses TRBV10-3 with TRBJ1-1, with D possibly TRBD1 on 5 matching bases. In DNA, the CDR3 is TGTGCCATCAGTGTCCAGGGTTTGAACACTGAAGCTTTCTTT. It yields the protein CAISVQGLNTEAFF.